Sequencing of this TCR beta chain was carried out in a study of patients and donors after allogeneic stem cell transplantation. MiXCR, run by TCRdb on the RT-PCR reads, gives a single entry per CDR3 protein. Among some 960,000 distinct CDR3 sequences listed, roughly 18% were seen once. In its sample, this clonotype was seen a few times. CDR3 length equals 11 residues. Trimming took 5 bases from V and 14 from J, leaving 13 bases between them. CDR1 is SGHTA, CDR2 FQGNSA, per germline. The sequencing input was blood, either unsorted or a sorted T cell fraction (not recorded which). The TCR was taken from a human donor who was either an allogeneic HSCT recipient or a stem cell or donor lymphocyte infusion donor (not recorded which). It is not recorded whose cells these are; they may come from a transplant donor. The J gene is TRBJ2-1, the V gene TRBV7-2, with unresolved D. The CDR3 DNA reads TGTGCCAGCAGCGCGGACCCCCGGGAGTTCTTC. The encoded protein is CASSADPREFF.